The sequence of this TCR beta chain was determined in a study of monozygotic twins with inflammatory bowel disease. This CDR3 has 17 residues. Germline-derived CDR1 and CDR2 are MGHRA and YSYEKL. Making each TCR library took roughly 3,400 ng of total RNA. cDNA was produced in eight separate reactions per sample. Nested amplification of TCRalpha and TCRbeta cDNA involved two PCRs of approximately 17 and 9 cycles. Following a re-call of the 5' RACE reads, TCRdb has one entry per CDR3 protein and lacks DNA. The sample table sets out around 140,000 distinct CDR3 sequences. Input material: blood. V is TRBV4-1 and J is TRBJ1-5; the TCRdb call, TRBD1, lacks DNA for checking. The sequence was obtained from a human donor with ulcerative colitis or Crohn's disease, or a healthy co-twin of an affected twin (not recorded which). The CDR3 region is CASSQEGGGYSNQPQHF.